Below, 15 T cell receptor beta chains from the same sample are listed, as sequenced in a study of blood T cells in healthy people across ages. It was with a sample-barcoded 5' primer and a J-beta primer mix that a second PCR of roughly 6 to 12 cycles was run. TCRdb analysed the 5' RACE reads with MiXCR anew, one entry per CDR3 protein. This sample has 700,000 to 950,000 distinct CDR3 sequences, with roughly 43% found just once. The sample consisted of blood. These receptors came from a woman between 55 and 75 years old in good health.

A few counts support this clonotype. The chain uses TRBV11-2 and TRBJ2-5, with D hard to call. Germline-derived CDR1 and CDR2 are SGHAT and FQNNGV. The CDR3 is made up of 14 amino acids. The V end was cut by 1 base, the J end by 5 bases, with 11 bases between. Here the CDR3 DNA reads TGTGCCAGCAGCTTAGGTACCTCGACTGAGACCCAGTACTTC. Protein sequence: CASSLGTSTETQYF.

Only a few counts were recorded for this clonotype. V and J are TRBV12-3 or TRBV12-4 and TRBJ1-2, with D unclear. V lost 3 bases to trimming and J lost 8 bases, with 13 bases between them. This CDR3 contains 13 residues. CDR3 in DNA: TGTGCCAGCAGTTTCGGGCATGAAGGGGGCTACACCTTC. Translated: CASSFGHEGGYTF.

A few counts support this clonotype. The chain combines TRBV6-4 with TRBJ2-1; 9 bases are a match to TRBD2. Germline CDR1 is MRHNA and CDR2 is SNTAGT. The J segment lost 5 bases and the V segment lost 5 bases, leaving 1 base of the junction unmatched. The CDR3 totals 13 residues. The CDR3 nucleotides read TGTGCCAGCAGTCTAGCGGGACACAATGAGCAGTTCTTC. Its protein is CASSLAGHNEQFF.

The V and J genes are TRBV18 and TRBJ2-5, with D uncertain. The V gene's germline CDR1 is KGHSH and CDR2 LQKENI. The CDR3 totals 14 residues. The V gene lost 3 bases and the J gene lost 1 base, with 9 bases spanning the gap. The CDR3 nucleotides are TGTGCCAGCTCACCGGATCTAAGCCAAGAGACCCAGTACTTC. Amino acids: CASSPDLSQETQYF.

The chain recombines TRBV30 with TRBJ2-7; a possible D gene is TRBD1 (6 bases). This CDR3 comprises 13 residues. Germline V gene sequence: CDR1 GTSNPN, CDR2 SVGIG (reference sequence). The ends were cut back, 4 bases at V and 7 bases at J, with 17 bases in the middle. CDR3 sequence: CAWIQGSGNEQYF. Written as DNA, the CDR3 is TGTGCCTGGATACAGGGTTCGGGCAATGAGCAGTACTTC.

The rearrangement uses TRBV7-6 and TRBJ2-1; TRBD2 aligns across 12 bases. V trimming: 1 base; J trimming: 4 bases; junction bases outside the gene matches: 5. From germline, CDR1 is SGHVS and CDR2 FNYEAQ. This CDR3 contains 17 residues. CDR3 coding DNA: TGTGCCAGCAGCTTAGGGACTAGCGGGGAATATTACAATGAGCAGTTCTTC. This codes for CASSLGTSGEYYNEQFF.

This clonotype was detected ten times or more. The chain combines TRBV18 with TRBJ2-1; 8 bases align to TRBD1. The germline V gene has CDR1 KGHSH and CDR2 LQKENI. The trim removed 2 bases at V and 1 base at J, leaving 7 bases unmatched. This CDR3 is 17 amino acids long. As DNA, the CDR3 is TGTGCCAGCTCACCATACCGGACAGGGCCTTCCTACAATGAGCAGTTCTTC. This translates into CASSPYRTGPSYNEQFF.

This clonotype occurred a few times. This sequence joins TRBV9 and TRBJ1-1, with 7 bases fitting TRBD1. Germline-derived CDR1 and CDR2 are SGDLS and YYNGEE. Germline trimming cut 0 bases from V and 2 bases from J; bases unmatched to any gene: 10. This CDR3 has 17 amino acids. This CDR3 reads CASSVGIPGQRNTEAFF. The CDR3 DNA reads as TGTGCCAGCAGCGTAGGGATACCGGGACAGAGAAACACTGAAGCTTTCTTT.

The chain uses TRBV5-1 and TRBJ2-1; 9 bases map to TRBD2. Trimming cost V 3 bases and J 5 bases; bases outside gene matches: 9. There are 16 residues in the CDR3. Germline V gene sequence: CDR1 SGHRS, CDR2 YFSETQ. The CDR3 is CASSSLAGGANNEQFF. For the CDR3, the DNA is TGCGCCAGCAGCTCCTTGGCGGGGGGGGCGAACAATGAGCAGTTCTTC.

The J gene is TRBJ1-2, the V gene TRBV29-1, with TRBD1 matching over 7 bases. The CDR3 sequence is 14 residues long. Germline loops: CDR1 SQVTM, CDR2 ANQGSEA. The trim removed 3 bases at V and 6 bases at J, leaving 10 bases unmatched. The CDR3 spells CSVEHGTASDGYTF. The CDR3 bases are TGCAGCGTTGAGCACGGGACAGCTAGTGATGGCTACACCTTC.

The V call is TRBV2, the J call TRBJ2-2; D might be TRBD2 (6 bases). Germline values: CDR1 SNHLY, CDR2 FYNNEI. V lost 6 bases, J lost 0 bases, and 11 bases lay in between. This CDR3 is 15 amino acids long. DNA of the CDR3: TGTGCCAGCAGGGGGGGAGCGGCGAACACCGGGGAGCTGTTTTTT. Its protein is CASRGGAANTGELFF. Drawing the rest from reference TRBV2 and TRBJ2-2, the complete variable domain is EPEVTQTPSHQVTQMGQEVILRCVPISNHLYFYWYRQILGQKVEFLVSFYNNEISEKSEIFDDQFSVERPDGSNFTLKIRSTKLEDSAMYFCASRGGAANTGELFFGEGSRLTVL.

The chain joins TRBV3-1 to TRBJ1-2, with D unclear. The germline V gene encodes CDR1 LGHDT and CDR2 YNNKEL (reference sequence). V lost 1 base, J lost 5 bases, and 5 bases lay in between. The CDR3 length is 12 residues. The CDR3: CASSQGKYGYTF. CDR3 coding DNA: TGTGCCAGCAGCCAAGGGAAATATGGCTACACCTTC.

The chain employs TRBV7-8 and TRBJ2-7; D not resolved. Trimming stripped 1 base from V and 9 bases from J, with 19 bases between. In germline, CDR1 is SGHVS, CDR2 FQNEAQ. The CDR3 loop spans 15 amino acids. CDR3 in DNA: TGTGCCAGCAGCTTAGGGACGGGTACCCTACTCGGGCAGTACTTC. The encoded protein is CASSLGTGTLLGQYF.

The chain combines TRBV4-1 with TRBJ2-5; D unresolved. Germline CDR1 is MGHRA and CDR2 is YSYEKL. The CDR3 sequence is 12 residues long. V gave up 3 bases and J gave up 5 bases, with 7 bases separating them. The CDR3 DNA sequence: TGCGCCAGCAGCCATTCTTTCGAGACCCAGTACTTC. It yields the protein CASSHSFETQYF.

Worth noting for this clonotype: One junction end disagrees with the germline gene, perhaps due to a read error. CDR3 in amino acids: CASSIAGGRINEQYF. In DNA form, the CDR3 reads TGTGCCAGCAGCATAGCGGGAGGAAGGATCAATGAGCAGTACTTC. V gene TRBV7-2 combines with J gene TRBJ2-7, with TRBD2 matching 10 bases. Germline V gene data show CDR1 as SGHTA and CDR2 as FQGNSA. The CDR3 is 15 residues long.